Shown below are 19 T cell receptor beta chains from a single sample sequenced in a study of blood T cell repertoires in COVID-19. The table came from immunoSEQ multiplex PCR; TCRdb's copy has only in-frame clones and leaves some out. This sample has roughly 300,000 clones, with around nine tenths found just once. Sequencing input: PBMCs or T cells enriched from blood (not recorded which). The origin of the receptors is a woman aged 25 to 39 who had recovered from COVID-19.

The table lists this clone with a count of one. The chain has TRBV4-1 and TRBJ1-5; D gene uncertain. The germline gives CDR1 MGHRA, CDR2 YSYEKL. CDR3 length: 14 amino acids. V lost 0 bases to trimming and J lost 4 bases, with 7 bases between them. In nucleotides, the CDR3 is TGCGCCAGCAGCCAAGAGGTGACTAATCAGCCCCAGCATTTT. Protein: CASSQEVTNQPQHF.

The chain couples TRBV7-9 to TRBJ2-1; 9 bases are a match to TRBD2. The CDR3 is made up of 15 amino acids. Germline loops: CDR1 SEHNR, CDR2 FQNEAQ (reference sequence). Unmatched junction bases numbered 10, after V lost 5 bases and J lost 8 bases. The CDR3 sequence is CASSPGLAGVHEQFF. The CDR3 nucleotides are TGTGCCAGCAGCCCCGGATTAGCGGGGGTTCATGAGCAGTTCTTC. The variable domain in full, completed from reference TRBV7-9 and TRBJ2-1, reads DTGVSQNPRHKITKRGQNVTFRCDPISEHNRLYWYRQTLGQGPEFLTYFQNEAQLEKSRLLSDRFSAERPKGSFSTLEIQRTEQGDSAMYLCASSPGLAGVHEQFFGPGTRLTVL.

The J gene is TRBJ1-6, the V gene TRBV9; D might be TRBD1 (6 bases). V lost 3 bases to trimming and J lost 8 bases, with 15 bases between them. The CDR3 has 15 amino acids. Germline CDR1 SGDLS, CDR2 YYNGEE. The DNA of the CDR3 is TGTGCCAGCAGCGGGGGGACAATCGGTGATTCACCCCTCCACTTT. Its translation is CASSGGTIGDSPLHF.

The CDR3 here is CASSVVGRGARSYNEQFF. The CDR3 region has the DNA TGTGCCAGCAGCGTAGTTGGGCGGGGGGCTCGCTCCTACAATGAGCAGTTCTTC. The chain carries TRBV9 and TRBJ2-1; 8 bases fit TRBD2. The CDR3 is 18 residues long. After removal of 0 bases from V and 0 bases from J, the junction contained 8 bases not matched to a gene. Germline CDR1 and CDR2: SGDLS and YYNGEE. The whole variable domain, filled in from reference TRBV9 and TRBJ2-1, reads DSGVTQTPKHLITATGQRVTLRCSPRSGDLSVYWYQQSLDQGLQFLIQYYNGEERAKGNILERFSAQQFPDLHSELNLSSLELGDSALYFCASSVVGRGARSYNEQFFGPGTRLTVL.

The chain employs TRBV7-9 and TRBJ1-5, with D perhaps TRBD1 (5 bases). With 3 bases removed from V and 2 bases from J, the gap between germline ends came to 14 bases. The CDR3 totals 16 residues. CDR1 is SEHNR, CDR2 FQNEAQ, per germline (reference sequence). CDR3 sequence: CASSFGGIGRNQPQHF. CDR3 DNA: TGTGCCAGCAGCTTTGGGGGGATAGGGCGCAATCAGCCCCAGCATTTT.

This chain uses TRBV5-4 with TRBJ1-2, with D uncertain. From germline, CDR1 is SGHNT and CDR2 YYREEE (reference sequence). The CDR3 consists of 14 residues. V lost 4 bases to trimming and J lost 7 bases, with 17 bases between them. The CDR3 DNA reads as TGTGCCAGCAGCCGGGCCGTGCGGGGAATTGGCTACACCTTC. Its translation: CASSRAVRGIGYTF.

The table lists this clone with a few counts. The CDR3 DNA is TGTGCCAGCAGTGAGGCAGGGAGGGATCAGCCCCAGCATTTT. Protein product: CASSEAGRDQPQHF. The chain carries TRBV6-1 and TRBJ1-5; D perhaps matches TRBD1 (5 bases). V gave up 3 bases and J gave up 5 bases, with 11 bases separating them. The CDR3 totals 14 residues. Germline V gene lookup returns CDR1 MNHNS and CDR2 SASEGT.

The table lists this clone with a count of one. V and J are TRBV6-6 and TRBJ2-5, with TRBD1 matching 7 bases. The CDR3 spans 15 residues. Trimming cost V 4 bases and J 5 bases; bases outside gene matches: 10. Germline assignment: CDR1 MNHNY and CDR2 SVGAGI (reference sequence). The CDR3 is CASSLQGPVGETQYF. DNA of the CDR3: TGTGCCAGCAGTTTACAGGGGCCCGTGGGGGAGACCCAGTACTTC.

The rearrangement links TRBV7-8 to TRBJ2-1, with TRBD2 matching 10 bases. The length of the CDR3 is 15 residues. CDR1 SGHVS and CDR2 FQNEAQ come from the germline V gene. The ends lost 5 bases at V and 5 bases at J; junction bases unmatched: 6. The chain's CDR3 is CASSTSGGADNEQFF. For the CDR3, the DNA is TGTGCCAGCAGCACCAGCGGGGGGGCTGACAATGAGCAGTTCTTC.

This clone was seen a handful of times. The chain couples TRBV3-1 (or the pseudogene TRBV3-2) to TRBJ2-5; no definite D call. The CDR3 has 14 amino acids. Germline V gene lookup returns CDR1 LGHDT and CDR2 YNNKEL (reference sequence). Trimming shortened V by 3 bases and J by 4 bases, and 12 bases separated the two germline ends. The CDR3 protein is CASSHVVRGETQYF. The CDR3, as DNA: TGTGCCAGCAGCCATGTAGTGAGAGGAGAGACCCAGTACTTC.

The chain joins TRBV7-3 to TRBJ2-3, with TRBD1 matching over 8 bases. Trimming cost V 5 bases and J 1 base; bases outside gene matches: 5. CDR3 length equals 15 residues. Germline values: CDR1 SGHTA, CDR2 FQGTGA. In DNA form, the CDR3 reads TGTGCCAGCAGCCCCGACAGGGGCCGCACAGATACGCAGTATTTT. Amino acids: CASSPDRGRTDTQYF.

The chain links TRBV30 to TRBJ1-2; D is undetermined. Germline CDR1 GTSNPN, CDR2 SVGIG (reference sequence). Deletions cut 0 bases from V and 2 bases from J, with 13 bases between. The CDR3 sequence is 15 residues long. The CDR3 region is CAWSVAGPGNYGYTF. DNA for the CDR3: TGTGCCTGGAGTGTAGCTGGTCCAGGAAACTATGGCTACACCTTC.

This clone turned up a few times. The chain carries TRBV5-1 and TRBJ2-7; TRBD1 aligns across 10 bases. This CDR3 is built from 14 residues. Germline V gene sequence: CDR1 SGHRS, CDR2 YFSETQ. V was pared by 0 bases and J by 3 bases, with 0 bases of the junction left unmatched. CDR3 sequence reads: CASSLGDRGYEQYF. For the CDR3, the DNA is TGCGCCAGCAGCTTGGGGGACAGGGGCTACGAGCAGTACTTC.

The V gene is TRBV6-5, the J gene TRBJ1-2, with no clear D. Germline CDR1 and CDR2: MNHEY and SVGAGI. Trimming took off 0 bases at V and 6 bases at J, with 8 bases between the two ends. The CDR3 covers 13 residues. The CDR3: CASSYSAGDGYTF. The CDR3 DNA follows: TGTGCCAGCAGTTACTCAGCCGGGGATGGCTACACCTTC.

The chain is built from TRBV5-1 and TRBJ1-3; D might be TRBD1 (5 bases). V was pared by 4 bases and J by 4 bases, with 15 bases between. The germline CDR1 and CDR2 sequences are SGHRS and YFSETQ. The CDR3 consists of 15 residues. The CDR3 nucleotides read TGCGCCAGCAGCACCGGGACTGTCGGAGGAAACACCATATATTTT. Encoded protein: CASSTGTVGGNTIYF.

The chain employs TRBV5-4 and TRBJ1-2; TRBD1 matches 7 bases. The V and J ends lost 3 bases and 7 bases, in that order; junction bases with no gene match: 12. CDR3 length: 15 residues. The germline CDR1 and CDR2 sequences are SGHNT and YYREEE (reference sequence). CDR3 region: CASSSYRTGASGYTF. In nucleotides, the CDR3 is TGTGCCAGCAGCTCTTACCGGACAGGCGCCTCTGGCTACACCTTC. Full variable domain (outside the CDR3, taken from reference TRBV5-4 and TRBJ1-2): ETGVTQSPTHLIKTRGQQVTLRCSSQSGHNTVSWYQQALGQGPQFIFQYYREEENGRGNFPPRFSGLQFPNYSSELNVNALELDDSALYLCASSSYRTGASGYTFGSGTRLTVV.

This chain links TRBV13 with TRBJ2-7, with 7 bases lining up with TRBD1. The CDR3 is made up of 13 amino acids. Germline loops: CDR1 PRHDT, CDR2 FYEKMQ (reference sequence). V shed 5 bases and J 2 bases; nucleotides not matched to a gene: 3. As DNA, the CDR3 is TGTGCCAGCAGCCTCGGGACAGCCTACGAGCAGTACTTC. Its protein product is CASSLGTAYEQYF.

The chain combines TRBV5-1 with TRBJ2-3; 9 nucleotides match TRBD1. Looked up from germline, CDR1 is SGHRS and CDR2 is YFSETQ. This CDR3 has 17 residues. The junction had 5 bases not matched to a gene; V was cut back by 0 bases and J by 0 bases. The DNA for the CDR3 is TGCGCCAGCAGCTTGGCTGGGACAGGGCTTAGCACAGATACGCAGTATTTT. Its translation is CASSLAGTGLSTDTQYF. The variable domain in full, with the rest retrieved from reference TRBV5-1 and TRBJ2-3, is KAGVTQTPRYLIKTRGQQVTLSCSPISGHRSVSWYQQTPGQGLQFLFEYFSETQRNKGNFPGRFSGRQFSNSRSEMNVSTLELGDSALYLCASSLAGTGLSTDTQYFGPGTRLTVL.

V gene TRBV5-8 combines with J gene TRBJ1-1, with a weak D call TRBD1 (5 bases). The germline V gene encodes CDR1 SGHTS and CDR2 YDEGEE. There are 16 residues in the CDR3. V lost 4 bases, J lost 9 bases, and 25 bases lay in between. CDR3 sequence (DNA): TGTGCCAGCAGCGGACTAGTAACCGGGACCTACTCTCAAGCTTTCTTT. This codes for CASSGLVTGTYSQAFF.